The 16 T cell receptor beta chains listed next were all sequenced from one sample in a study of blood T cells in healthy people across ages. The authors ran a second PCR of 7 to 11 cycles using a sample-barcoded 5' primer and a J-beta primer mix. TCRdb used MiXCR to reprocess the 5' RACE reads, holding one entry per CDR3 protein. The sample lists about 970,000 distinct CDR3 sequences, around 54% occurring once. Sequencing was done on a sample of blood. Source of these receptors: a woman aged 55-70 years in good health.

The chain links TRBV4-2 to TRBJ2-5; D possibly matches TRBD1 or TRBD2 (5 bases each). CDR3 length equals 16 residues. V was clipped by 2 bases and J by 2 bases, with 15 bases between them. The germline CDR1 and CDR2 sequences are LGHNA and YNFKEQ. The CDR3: CASSQTPGRSQETQYF. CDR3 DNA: TGTGCCAGCAGCCAAACACCGGGACGGTCACAAGAGACCCAGTACTTC.

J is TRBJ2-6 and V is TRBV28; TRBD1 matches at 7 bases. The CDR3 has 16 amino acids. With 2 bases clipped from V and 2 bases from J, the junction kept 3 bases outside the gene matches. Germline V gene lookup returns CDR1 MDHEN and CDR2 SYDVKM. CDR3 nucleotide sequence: TGTGCCAGCAGTTTACATGGGACAGCTGGGGCCAACGTCCTGACTTTC. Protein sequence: CASSLHGTAGANVLTF. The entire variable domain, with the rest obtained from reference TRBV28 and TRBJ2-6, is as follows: DVKVTQSSRYLVKRTGEKVFLECVQDMDHENMFWYRQDPGLGLRLIYFSYDVKMKEKGDIPEGYSVSREKKERFSLILESASTNQTSMYLCASSLHGTAGANVLTFGAGSRLTVL.

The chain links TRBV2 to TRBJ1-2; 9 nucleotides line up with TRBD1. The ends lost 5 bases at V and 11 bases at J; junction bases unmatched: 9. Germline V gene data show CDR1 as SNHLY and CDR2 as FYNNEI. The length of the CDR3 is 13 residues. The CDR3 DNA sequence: TGTGCCAGCAGTTTCACAGGGGGCGCTGGTTACACCTTC. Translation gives CASSFTGGAGYTF.

Here the CDR3 DNA reads TGTGCCAGCGAAGACAGGGGACGTAATGAGCAGTTCTTC. This encodes CASEDRGRNEQFF. The chain has TRBV28 and TRBJ2-1, with 8 nucleotides matching TRBD1. V was pared by 8 bases and J by 7 bases, with 7 bases of the junction left unmatched. CDR1 is MDHEN, CDR2 SYDVKM, per germline. This CDR3 spans 13 amino acids.

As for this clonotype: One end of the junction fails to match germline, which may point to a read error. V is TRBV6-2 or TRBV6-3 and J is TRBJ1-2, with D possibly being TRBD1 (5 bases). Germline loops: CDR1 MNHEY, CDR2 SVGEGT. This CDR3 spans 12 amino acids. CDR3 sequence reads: CATGRLNYGYTF. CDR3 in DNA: TGCGCCACGGGACGGTTAAACTATGGCTACACCTTC.

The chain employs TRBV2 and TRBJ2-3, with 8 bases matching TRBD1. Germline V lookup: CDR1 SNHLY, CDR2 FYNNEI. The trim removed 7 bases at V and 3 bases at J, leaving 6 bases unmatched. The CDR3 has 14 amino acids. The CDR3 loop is CASKQGEGTDTQYF. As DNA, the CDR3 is TGTGCCAGCAAACAGGGGGAAGGGACAGATACGCAGTATTTT.

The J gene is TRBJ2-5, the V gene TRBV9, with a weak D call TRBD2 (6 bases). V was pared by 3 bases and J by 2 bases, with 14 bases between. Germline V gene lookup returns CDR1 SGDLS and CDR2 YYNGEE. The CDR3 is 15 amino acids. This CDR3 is CASSGQTSSQETQYF. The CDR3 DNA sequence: TGTGCCAGCAGCGGCCAGACTAGTTCACAAGAGACCCAGTACTTC.

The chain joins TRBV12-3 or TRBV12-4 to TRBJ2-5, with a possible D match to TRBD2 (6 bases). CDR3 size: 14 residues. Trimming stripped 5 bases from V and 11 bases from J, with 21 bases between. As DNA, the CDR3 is TGTGCCAGCAGTAATCGACTAGTAACCAATGAGCAGTACTTC. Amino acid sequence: CASSNRLVTNEQYF.

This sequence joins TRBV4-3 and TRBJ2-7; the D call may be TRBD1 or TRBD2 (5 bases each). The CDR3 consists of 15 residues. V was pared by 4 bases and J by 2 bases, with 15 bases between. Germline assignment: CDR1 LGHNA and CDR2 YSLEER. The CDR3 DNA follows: TGCGCCAGCAGCCCCCGGGACGGTCAGACCTACGAGCAGTACTTC. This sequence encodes CASSPRDGQTYEQYF.

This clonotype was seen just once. For the CDR3, the DNA is TGTGCCAGCAGCCAAGAGAGCAGGGAGCAGTACTTC. Its translation: CASSQESREQYF. The J gene is TRBJ2-7, the V gene TRBV3-1; D call uncertain. Trimming stripped 0 bases from V and 7 bases from J, with 7 bases between. Germline V gene lookup returns CDR1 LGHDT and CDR2 YNNKEL (reference sequence). The CDR3 extends over 12 amino acids.

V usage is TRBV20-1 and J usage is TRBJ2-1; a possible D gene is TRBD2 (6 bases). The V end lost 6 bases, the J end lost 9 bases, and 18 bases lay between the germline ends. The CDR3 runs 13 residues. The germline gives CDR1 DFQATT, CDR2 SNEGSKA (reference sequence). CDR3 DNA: TGCAGTGCGAGTCGGGAGCCCGAAGCTGAGCAGTTCTTC. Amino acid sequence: CSASREPEAEQFF.

The DNA for the CDR3 is TGCAGCGCCATTTCCGGGGACGGGGGCTACGAGCAGTACTTC. Amino acids: CSAISGDGGYEQYF. The gene calls are TRBV29-1 and TRBJ2-7; maybe TRBD2 (6 bases). V lost 7 bases to trimming and J lost 3 bases, with 19 bases between them. The CDR3 is made up of 14 amino acids. Per the germline V gene, CDR1 is SQVTM and CDR2 is ANQGSEA.

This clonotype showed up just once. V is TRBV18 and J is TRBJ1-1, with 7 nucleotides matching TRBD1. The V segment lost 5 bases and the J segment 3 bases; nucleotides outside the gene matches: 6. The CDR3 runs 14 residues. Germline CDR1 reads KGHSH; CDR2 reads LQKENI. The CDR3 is CASSATGMDTEAFF. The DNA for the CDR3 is TGTGCCAGCTCAGCGACAGGGATGGACACTGAAGCTTTCTTT.

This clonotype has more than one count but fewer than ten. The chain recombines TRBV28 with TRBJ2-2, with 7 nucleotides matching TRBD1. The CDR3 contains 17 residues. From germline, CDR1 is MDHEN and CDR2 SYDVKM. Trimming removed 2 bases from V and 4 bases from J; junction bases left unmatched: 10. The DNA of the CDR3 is TGTGCCAGCAGTTTAACCGGGACAGTCATCTTCACCGGGGAGCTGTTTTTT. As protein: CASSLTGTVIFTGELFF.

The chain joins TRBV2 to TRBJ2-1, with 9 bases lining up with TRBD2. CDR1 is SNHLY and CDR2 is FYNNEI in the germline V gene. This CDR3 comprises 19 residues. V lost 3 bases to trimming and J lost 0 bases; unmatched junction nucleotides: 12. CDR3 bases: TGTGCCAGCAGTGAGGCGCTAGCGGGATTTGGCCTCTCCTACAATGAGCAGTTCTTC. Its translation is CASSEALAGFGLSYNEQFF. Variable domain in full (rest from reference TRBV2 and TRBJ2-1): EPEVTQTPSHQVTQMGQEVILRCVPISNHLYFYWYRQILGQKVEFLVSFYNNEISEKSEIFDDQFSVERPDGSNFTLKIRSTKLEDSAMYFCASSEALAGFGLSYNEQFFGPGTRLTVL.

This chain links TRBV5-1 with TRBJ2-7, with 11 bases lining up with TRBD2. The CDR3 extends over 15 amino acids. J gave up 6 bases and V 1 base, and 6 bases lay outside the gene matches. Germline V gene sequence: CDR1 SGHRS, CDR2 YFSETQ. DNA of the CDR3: TGCGCCAGCAGCTTGTACGAGACTAGCGGGGTCGAGCAGTACTTC. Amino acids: CASSLYETSGVEQYF.